The text below deals with one T cell receptor beta chain. Uncontrolled infection, other autoimmune disease, pregnancy or lactation excluded patients. Orbital computed tomography and thyroid ultrasound, together with serum TRAb and thyroxine and clinical symptoms, were used for diagnoses. The data originate from a study of T cells in Graves' hyperthyroidism and ophthalmopathy. There were TCR beta CDR3 regions amplified from RNA transcripts. HTBI primers were employed in a first-round RT-PCR of the TCR CDR3. TCRdb analysed the multiplex PCR reads with MiXCR anew, one entry per CDR3 protein. Among 700,000 to 950,000 distinct CDR3 sequences listed, 35% were seen once. The V and J ends lost 8 bases and 3 bases, in that order; junction bases with no gene match: 4. The CDR3 contains 12 residues. CDR1 and CDR2 from the germline V gene are SGHTA and FQGNSA.

Sample: blood. This TCR was sampled from a woman aged 40-49 years with Graves' hyperthyroidism. The chain links TRBV7-2 to TRBJ2-7; TRBD2 agrees at 7 bases. CDR3 sequence reads: CASREARYEQYF. The CDR3 DNA reads as TGTGCCAGCCGGGAGGCCCGCTACGAGCAGTACTTC.